The 23 T cell receptor beta chains presented below share a single source sample, sequenced in a study of long-term antiretroviral therapy in people with HIV. The assay used was immunoSEQ (version v3.0), run at survey level. Only in-frame clones appear in the TCRdb table, and some are missing; sequencing was by immunoSEQ multiplex PCR. The sample comprises fewer than 35,000 clones, 65% to 90% of which are singletons, and around 4.4% rests with the top ten. The material sequenced was unsorted PBMCs, taken roughly 3.5 years after starting antiretroviral therapy. Receptors originate from a man aged 18 to 29 with HIV.

This chain joins TRBV28 and TRBJ2-1; 9 nucleotides line up with TRBD2. The CDR3 has 15 residues. Germline assignment: CDR1 MDHEN and CDR2 SYDVKM. The trim removed 3 bases at V and 4 bases at J, leaving 4 bases unmatched. The CDR3: CASSLSLAGYNEQFF. CDR3 coding DNA: TGTGCCAGCAGTTTGAGTCTAGCGGGATACAATGAGCAGTTCTTC.

There are a few counts of this clone. V is TRBV7-6 and J is TRBJ2-7; D possibly corresponds to TRBD2 (5 bases). CDR1 and CDR2 (germline): SGHVS, FNYEAQ. Trimming took 2 bases from V and 0 from J, leaving 11 bases between them. CDR3 size: 15 residues. The CDR3 DNA follows: TGTGCCAGCAGCTTAACTGGGAGTAGCTCCTACGAGCAGTACTTC. Its protein is CASSLTGSSSYEQYF.

This chain links TRBV2 with TRBJ2-1, with 12 bases matching TRBD2. Germline values: CDR1 SNHLY, CDR2 FYNNEI. Germline trimming cut 0 bases from V and 6 bases from J; bases unmatched to any gene: 3. This CDR3 comprises 16 residues. The CDR3 here is CASSEAGLAGRNEQFF. For the CDR3, the DNA is TGTGCCAGCAGTGAAGCGGGACTAGCGGGTCGCAATGAGCAGTTCTTC.

This rearrangement joins TRBV29-1 to TRBJ2-4, with a tentative D call TRBD2 (5 bases). The CDR3 totals 14 residues. Trimming shortened V by 2 bases and J by 0 bases, and 8 bases separated the two germline ends. Germline CDR1 reads SQVTM; CDR2 reads ANQGSEA. CDR3 in amino acids: CSVETGEAKNIQYF. CDR3 DNA: TGCAGCGTTGAAACCGGGGAAGCCAAAAACATTCAGTACTTC.

The rearrangement uses TRBV7-8 and TRBJ1-2, with 8 positions matching TRBD1. The CDR3 is 14 residues long. V lost 2 bases, J lost 4 bases, and 3 bases stayed unmatched. CDR1 and CDR2 from the germline V gene are SGHVS and FQNEAQ. The CDR3 DNA is TGTGCCAGCAGCTTAACAGGGGGTGGCTATGGCTACACCTTC. Protein sequence: CASSLTGGGYGYTF.

The chain combines TRBV7-9 with TRBJ2-7, with D perhaps TRBD2 (6 bases). Germline loops: CDR1 SEHNR, CDR2 FQNEAQ (reference sequence). The CDR3 sequence is 13 residues long. V lost 2 bases and J 5 bases, leaving 10 bases between the germline ends. CDR3 amino acids: CASSLQERDEQYF. The CDR3 DNA is TGTGCCAGCAGCTTACAGGAGCGGGACGAGCAGTACTTC.

The V and J genes are TRBV5-8 and TRBJ2-1; 11 bases are shared with TRBD1. Trimming at V came to 2 bases and at J to 5 bases, leaving 3 bases not matched to a gene. The CDR3 is made up of 15 amino acids. In germline, CDR1 is SGHTS, CDR2 YDEGEE. CDR3 sequence: CASSFGTGGDNEQFF. The CDR3 region has the DNA TGTGCCAGCAGCTTCGGGACAGGGGGGGACAATGAGCAGTTCTTC.

The V and J genes are TRBV5-8 and TRBJ2-7; D might be TRBD2 (6 bases). CDR3 length: 15 residues. The germline CDR1 and CDR2 sequences are SGHTS and YDEGEE. Trimming took off 4 bases at V and 0 bases at J, with 14 bases between the two ends. CDR3 in amino acids: CASSRRALSSYEQYF. Here the CDR3 DNA reads TGTGCCAGCAGCCGGAGGGCCCTGAGCTCCTACGAGCAGTACTTC.

This chain connects TRBV5-1 to TRBJ1-1; possible D gene TRBD1, 5 bases. Trimming stripped 3 bases from V and 0 bases from J, with 9 bases between. CDR1 SGHRS and CDR2 YFSETQ come from the germline V gene. The CDR3 sequence is 14 residues long. In DNA, the CDR3 is TGCGCCAGCAGCTGGGGGAAAGTGAACACTGAAGCTTTCTTT. Its protein is CASSWGKVNTEAFF.

The chain couples TRBV7-2 to TRBJ2-2; the match to TRBD1 covers 7 bases. Looked up from germline, CDR1 is SGHTA and CDR2 is FQGNSA. CDR3 length: 16 amino acids. The J segment lost 4 bases and the V segment lost 4 bases, leaving 9 bases of the junction unmatched. For the CDR3, the DNA is TGTGCCAGCAGCTACCGACAGGGTGAGGGCACCGGGGAGCTGTTTTTT. Translated: CASSYRQGEGTGELFF.

This chain uses TRBV7-3 with TRBJ1-1; maybe TRBD1 (5 bases). V shed 5 bases and J shed 11 bases, with 21 bases lying between them. CDR3 size: 14 residues. Germline CDR1 is SGHTA and CDR2 is FQGTGA. CDR3 region: CASSPDSSRPDAFF. The CDR3, as DNA: TGTGCCAGCAGCCCCGACAGCTCCCGCCCCGATGCTTTCTTT.

The J gene is TRBJ1-2, the V gene TRBV5-1; D uncertain. Germline loops: CDR1 SGHRS, CDR2 YFSETQ. Trimming took 0 bases from V and 4 from J, leaving 10 bases between them. The CDR3 has 14 residues. The CDR3 reads CASSLDRAAYGYTF. CDR3 nucleotide sequence: TGCGCCAGCAGCTTGGACCGTGCCGCCTATGGCTACACCTTC.

V is TRBV5-4 and J is TRBJ2-3; D remains ambiguous. Germline V CDR1 and CDR2: SGHNT, YYREEE (reference sequence). V was clipped by 4 bases and J by 4 bases, with 13 bases between them. The CDR3 runs 14 residues. DNA for the CDR3: TGTGCCAGCAGCAAGGGCCCTATGGCAGATACGCAGTATTTT. Translated: CASSKGPMADTQYF.

The CDR3 bases are TGTGCCAGCAGCTTAGCGGAACAGTTCCCTAACTATGGCTACACCTTC. Its translation is CASSLAEQFPNYGYTF. This chain links TRBV7-9 with TRBJ1-2; D remains unclear. V dropped 0 bases and J dropped 0 bases, with 11 bases sitting between them. The germline CDR1 and CDR2 sequences are SEHNR and FQNEAQ (reference sequence). The CDR3 runs 16 residues.

This clone has more than one count but fewer than ten. This chain joins TRBV6-5 and TRBJ2-7; no clear D gene. Per the germline V gene, CDR1 is MNHEY and CDR2 is SVGAGI. This CDR3 is built from 13 residues. V was clipped by 5 bases and J by 1 base, with 9 bases between them. The CDR3 loop reads CASSNGRSYEQYF. The CDR3 bases are TGTGCCAGCAGTAATGGACGGTCCTACGAGCAGTACTTC.

The chain is built from TRBV6-1 and TRBJ2-1; D unclear. The V end lost 0 bases, the J end lost 6 bases, and 15 bases lay between the germline ends. The CDR3 sequence is 16 residues long. CDR1 is MNHNS and CDR2 is SASEGT in the germline V gene. In DNA, the CDR3 is TGTGCCAGCAGTGAAGCGCGATACATGGTGTCCAATGAGCAGTTCTTC. Residues: CASSEARYMVSNEQFF.

This clone has a single count. The V and J genes are TRBV4-1 and TRBJ2-1, with D possibly being TRBD2 (5 bases). The CDR3 is made up of 15 amino acids. V was cut by 3 bases and J by 0 bases, with 9 bases left in between. The germline V gene has CDR1 MGHRA and CDR2 YSYEKL. The CDR3 bases are TGCGCCAGCAGCCAGACACGGGACTCCTACAATGAGCAGTTCTTC. Translation gives CASSQTRDSYNEQFF.

The chain uses TRBV6-6 and TRBJ1-1; D gene ambiguous. V dropped 6 bases and J dropped 4 bases, with 12 bases sitting between them. Germline loops: CDR1 MNHNY, CDR2 SVGAGI (reference sequence). The CDR3 is made up of 13 amino acids. The CDR3 spells CASRPGPSTEAFF. CDR3 coding DNA: TGTGCCAGCAGGCCCGGACCTTCCACTGAAGCTTTCTTT.

This clone was detected once. The chain recombines TRBV5-8 with TRBJ1-1, with TRBD1 matching over 7 bases. After removal of 1 base from V and 2 bases from J, the junction contained 8 bases not matched to a gene. The V gene's germline CDR1 is SGHTS and CDR2 YDEGEE. The CDR3 is made up of 16 amino acids. In nucleotides, the CDR3 is TGTGCCAGCAGCTTGAGGTGGGGGACAGTCAACACTGAAGCTTTCTTT. It yields the protein CASSLRWGTVNTEAFF.

The chain has TRBV5-1 and TRBJ1-1; TRBD1 is a possible D gene (6 bases). The ends were cut back, 1 base at V and 9 bases at J, with 16 bases in the middle. The CDR3 length is 14 residues. CDR1 SGHRS and CDR2 YFSETQ come from the germline V gene. Here the CDR3 reads CASSLNGPGTQAFF. Here the CDR3 DNA reads TGCGCCAGCAGCTTGAATGGCCCGGGGACACAAGCTTTCTTT.

V usage is TRBV5-1 and J usage is TRBJ1-1; the match to TRBD1 covers 8 bases. Per germline, CDR1 SGHRS and CDR2 YFSETQ. V was pared by 4 bases and J by 3 bases, with 14 bases of the junction left unmatched. The CDR3 is 17 residues long. CDR3 sequence: CASSPHRQGAMDTEAFF. The CDR3 DNA reads TGCGCCAGCAGCCCCCATCGGCAGGGGGCGATGGACACTGAAGCTTTCTTT.

This chain links TRBV18 with TRBJ2-5; no firm D call. This CDR3 is 14 amino acids long. Deletions cut 4 bases from V and 4 bases from J, with 13 bases between. Germline V CDR1 and CDR2: KGHSH, LQKENI. CDR3 sequence reads: CASSQTLGRETQYF. The CDR3 DNA is TGTGCCAGCTCACAGACCTTAGGTCGAGAGACCCAGTACTTC. Full variable domain (missing parts from reference TRBV18 and TRBJ2-5): NAGVMQNPRHLVRRRGQEARLRCSPMKGHSHVYWYRQLPEEGLKFMVYLQKENIIDESGMPKERFSAEFPKEGPSILRIQQVVRGDSAAYFCASSQTLGRETQYFGPGTRLLVL.

This chain links TRBV18 with TRBJ2-3; TRBD1 matches 12 bases. V lost 4 bases and J lost 3; bases outside the gene matches: 2. CDR1 is KGHSH, CDR2 LQKENI, per germline. CDR3 size: 15 residues. CDR3 DNA: TGTGCCAGCTCACGGGACAGGGGGCGAACAGATACGCAGTATTTT. It codes for CASSRDRGRTDTQYF.